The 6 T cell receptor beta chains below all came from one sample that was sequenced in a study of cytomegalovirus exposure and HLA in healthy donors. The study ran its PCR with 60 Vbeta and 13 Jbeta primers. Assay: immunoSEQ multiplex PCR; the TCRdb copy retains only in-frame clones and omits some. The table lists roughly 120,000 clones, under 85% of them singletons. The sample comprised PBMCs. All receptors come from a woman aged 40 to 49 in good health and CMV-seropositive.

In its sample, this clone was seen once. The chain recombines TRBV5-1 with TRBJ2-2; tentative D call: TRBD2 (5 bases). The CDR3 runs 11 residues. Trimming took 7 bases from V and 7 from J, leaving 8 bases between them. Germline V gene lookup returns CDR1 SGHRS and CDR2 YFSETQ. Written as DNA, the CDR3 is TGCGCCAGCCCCGAGGGCGGGGAGCTGTTTTTT. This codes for CASPEGGELFF.

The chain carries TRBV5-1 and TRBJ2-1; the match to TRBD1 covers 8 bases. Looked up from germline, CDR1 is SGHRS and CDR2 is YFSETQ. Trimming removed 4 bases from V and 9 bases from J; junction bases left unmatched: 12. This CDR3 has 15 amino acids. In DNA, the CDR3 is TGCGCCAGCAGCCCGGGACACTCCACAGGGGGTGAGCAGTTCTTC. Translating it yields CASSPGHSTGGEQFF.

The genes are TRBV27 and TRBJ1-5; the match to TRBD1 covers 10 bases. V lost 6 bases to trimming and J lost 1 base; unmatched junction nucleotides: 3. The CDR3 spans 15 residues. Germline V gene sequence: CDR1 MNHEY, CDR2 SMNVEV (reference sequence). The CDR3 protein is CASRTGGASNQPQHF. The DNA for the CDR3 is TGTGCCAGCAGGACAGGGGGCGCCAGCAATCAGCCCCAGCATTTT.

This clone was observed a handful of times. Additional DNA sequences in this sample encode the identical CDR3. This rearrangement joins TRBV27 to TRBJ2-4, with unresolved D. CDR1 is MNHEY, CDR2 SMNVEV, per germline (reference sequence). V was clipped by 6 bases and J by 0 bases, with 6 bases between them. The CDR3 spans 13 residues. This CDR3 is CASSPLAKNIQYF. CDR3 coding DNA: TGTGCCAGCAGCCCTCTAGCCAAAAACATTCAGTACTTC.

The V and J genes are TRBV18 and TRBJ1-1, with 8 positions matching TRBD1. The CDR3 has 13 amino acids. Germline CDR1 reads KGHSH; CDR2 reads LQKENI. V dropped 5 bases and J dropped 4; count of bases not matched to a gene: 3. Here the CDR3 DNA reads TGTGCCAGCTCATACACAGGGGGCACTGAAGCTTTCTTT. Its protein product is CASSYTGGTEAFF.

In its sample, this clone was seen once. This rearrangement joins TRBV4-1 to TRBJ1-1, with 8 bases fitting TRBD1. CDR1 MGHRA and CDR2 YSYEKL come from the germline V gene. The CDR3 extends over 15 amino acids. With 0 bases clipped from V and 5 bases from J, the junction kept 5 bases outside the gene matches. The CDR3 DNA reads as TGCGCCAGCAGCCAAGAGGACAGGGTTCGGACTGAAGCTTTCTTT. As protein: CASSQEDRVRTEAFF.